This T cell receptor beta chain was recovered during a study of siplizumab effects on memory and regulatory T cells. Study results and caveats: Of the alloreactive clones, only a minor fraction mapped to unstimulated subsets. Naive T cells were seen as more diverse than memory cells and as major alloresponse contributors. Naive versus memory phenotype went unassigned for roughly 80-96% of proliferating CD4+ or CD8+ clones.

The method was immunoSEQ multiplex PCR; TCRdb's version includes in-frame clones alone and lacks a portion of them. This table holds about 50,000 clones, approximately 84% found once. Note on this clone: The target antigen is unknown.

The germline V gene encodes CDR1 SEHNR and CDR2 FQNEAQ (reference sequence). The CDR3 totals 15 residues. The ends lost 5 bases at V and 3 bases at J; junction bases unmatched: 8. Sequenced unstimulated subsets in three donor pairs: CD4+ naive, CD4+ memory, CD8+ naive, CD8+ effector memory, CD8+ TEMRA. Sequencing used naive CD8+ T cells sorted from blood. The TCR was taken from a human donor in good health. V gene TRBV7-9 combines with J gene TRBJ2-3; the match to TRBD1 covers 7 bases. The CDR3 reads CASSTRDRETDTQYF. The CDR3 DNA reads TGTGCCAGCAGCACTCGGGACAGAGAAACAGATACGCAGTATTTT. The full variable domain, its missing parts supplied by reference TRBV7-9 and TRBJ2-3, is DTGVSQNPRHKITKRGQNVTFRCDPISEHNRLYWYRQTLGQGPEFLTYFQNEAQLEKSRLLSDRFSAERPKGSFSTLEIQRTEQGDSAMYLCASSTRDRETDTQYFGPGTRLTVL.